The 7 T cell receptor beta chains below were found in one sample sequenced in a study of immune characterization of retroperitoneal liposarcoma. TCRdb re-analysed the PCR reads in MiXCR, keeping a single row per CDR3 protein. This sample has 10,000 or so distinct CDR3 sequences; about a quarter occur once, and the top ten carry around 8.8%. Sequenced input: tumor tissue. These TCRs come from a male donor with retroperitoneal liposarcoma.

This chain links TRBV24-1 with TRBJ2-5, with 10 bases lining up with TRBD2. CDR3 length: 20 amino acids. Losses at the gene ends were 0 bases for V and 11 bases for J; bases not matched to a gene: 23. CDR1 is KGHDR and CDR2 is SFDVKD in the germline V gene. CDR3 residues: CATSDLPFGFTSGANNEQYF. The CDR3 DNA reads TGTGCCACCAGTGATTTGCCGTTTGGGTTTACTAGCGGGGCTAACAATGAGCAGTACTTC.

By frequency in the sample, this clonotype is medium-sized. CDR3 protein: CASSLANPGEQYF. In nucleotides, the CDR3 is TGTGCCAGCAGTTTAGCCAATCCAGGCGAGCAGTACTTC. The chain is built from TRBV12-3 or TRBV12-4 and TRBJ2-1; D gene uncertain. The J call could be wrong; TRBJ2-7 is a better fit for the DNA end. The CDR3 extends over 13 amino acids.

This clonotype occurred many times. V is TRBV6-1 and J is TRBJ2-2; D is uncertain. Germline V CDR1 and CDR2: MNHNS, SASEGT. The CDR3 spans 13 residues. Trimming cost V 6 bases and J 0 bases, with 5 bases left between them. Here the CDR3 DNA reads TGTGCCAGCAGCTATTCGAACACCGGGGAGCTGTTTTTT. It yields the protein CASSYSNTGELFF.

This clonotype was counted many times. The gene calls are TRBV7-8 and TRBJ2-1; tentatively, D is TRBD2 (5 bases). The end of the DNA is better explained by TRBJ2-7, so the J call may be wrong. The CDR3 spans 15 residues. From germline, CDR1 is SGHVS and CDR2 FQNEAQ. The CDR3 nucleotides are TGTGCCAGCAGCTTAGGGGTTAGCGACTACAATGAGCAGTACTTC. Its protein is CASSLGVSDYNEQYF.

There are a few counts of this clonotype. The CDR3 nucleotides are TGTGCCAGCAAAGGTACCGACCCAAGGCGCGCGGGATCCTACAATGAGCAGTACTTC. It encodes CASKGTDPRRAGSYNEQYF. The chain combines TRBV12-3 or TRBV12-4 with TRBJ2-1; D is perhaps TRBD2 (6 bases). The DNA matches TRBJ2-7 better at its end, which makes the J call doubtful. The CDR3 has 19 amino acids.

By frequency in the sample, this clonotype is medium-sized (0.01 to 0.1%). This CDR3 reads CASSWAVNNEQFF. The CDR3 DNA sequence: TGTGCCAGCAGTTGGGCCGTTAACAATGAGCAGTTCTTC. The chain carries TRBV6-1 and TRBJ2-1, with D hard to call. This CDR3 is 13 amino acids long. Deletions cut 5 bases from V and 5 bases from J, with 10 bases between. Germline V gene lookup returns CDR1 MNHNS and CDR2 SASEGT.

By share of the sample, this clonotype is medium-sized. This chain uses TRBV6-1 with TRBJ2-3; no firm D call. The CDR3 loop spans 18 amino acids. V was shortened by 1 base and J by 2 bases, with 19 bases between the two germline ends. Germline CDR1 reads MNHNS; CDR2 reads SASEGT. CDR3: CASSEGSNRRIFTDTQYF. CDR3 coding DNA: TGTGCCAGCAGTGAAGGCTCGAACAGAAGAATTTTCACAGATACGCAGTATTTT.